These 23 T cell receptor beta chains were all obtained from the same sample, sequenced in a study of vaccination and CD4 T cells after COVID-19. Treatment reported: roughly 11-day PBMC culture with coronavirus spike peptide pools or control peptides (ViraFEST assay). No antigen is known for these receptors. Oncomine TCR Beta short-read sequencing was applied to DNA from cultured CD4+ T cells. TCRdb called the PCR reads again in MiXCR, with one record for every CDR3 protein. This table holds 12,000 or so distinct CDR3 sequences, around 50% found once. The sample consisted of CD4+ T cells from blood, cultured in vitro. These receptors came from a human donor who had recovered from COVID-19.

The chain combines TRBV20-1 with TRBJ1-2, with 7 bases that match TRBD1. V lost 3 bases to trimming and J lost 7 bases; unmatched junction nucleotides: 11. Germline values: CDR1 DFQATT, CDR2 SNEGSKA (reference sequence). CDR3 size: 14 residues. As DNA, the CDR3 is TGCAGTGCTAGGGCGAGGGAGGGGGCCTCTGGCTACACCTTC. Amino acid sequence: CSARAREGASGYTF.

The chain combines TRBV20-1 with TRBJ2-3; 9 bases line up with TRBD2. CDR3 length equals 17 residues. Unmatched junction bases numbered 10, after V lost 1 base and J lost 2 bases. CDR1 DFQATT and CDR2 SNEGSKA come from the germline V gene (reference sequence). CDR3 bases: TGCAGTGCTAGAGCCTCGTGGCTAGCGGGAAACACAGATACGCAGTATTTT. This sequence encodes CSARASWLAGNTDTQYF.

The chain is built from TRBV19 and TRBJ2-3; TRBD2 matches 7 bases. CDR1 and CDR2 from the germline V gene are LNHDA and SQIVND (reference sequence). V lost 3 bases to trimming and J lost 5 bases; unmatched junction nucleotides: 5. The CDR3 has 14 residues. This CDR3 reads CASSMGTTGDTQYF. CDR3 nucleotides: TGTGCCAGTAGTATGGGGACTACAGGAGATACGCAGTATTTT.

The J gene is TRBJ1-2, the V gene TRBV20-1; TRBD1 matches at 7 bases. V was pared by 5 bases and J by 1 base, with 7 bases of the junction left unmatched. CDR3 length: 14 amino acids. Germline V gene sequence: CDR1 DFQATT, CDR2 SNEGSKA (reference sequence). Written as DNA, the CDR3 is TGCAGTGCTCACAGGGGCCAGGGTAACTATGGCTACACCTTC. It specifies CSAHRGQGNYGYTF.

This clonotype was seen a handful of times. The chain links TRBV28 to TRBJ2-5; D not certain. V shed 6 bases and J shed 5 bases, with 16 bases lying between them. This CDR3 is built from 14 residues. CDR1 is MDHEN and CDR2 is SYDVKM in the germline V gene. The CDR3: CASSPSHSSETQYF. In DNA form, the CDR3 reads TGTGCCAGCAGCCCGAGTCACTCGTCCGAGACCCAGTACTTC.

The V and J genes are TRBV6-1 and TRBJ2-1; 7 bases map to TRBD2. Germline CDR1 reads MNHNS; CDR2 reads SASEGT. The CDR3 runs to 14 residues. The junction had 2 bases not matched to a gene; V was cut back by 6 bases and J by 0 bases. The CDR3 protein is CASRPSGSYNEQFF. As DNA, the CDR3 is TGTGCCAGCAGGCCTAGCGGCTCCTACAATGAGCAGTTCTTC.

V usage is TRBV10-2 and J usage is TRBJ1-3, with 9 positions matching TRBD1. Germline CDR1 and CDR2: WSHSY and SAAADI. The CDR3 sequence is 14 residues long. Germline trimming cut 8 bases from V and 0 bases from J; bases unmatched to any gene: 2. CDR3 loop: CASGTGSSGNTIYF. DNA for the CDR3: TGCGCCAGCGGGACAGGGTCCTCTGGAAACACCATATATTTT.

V usage is TRBV27 and J usage is TRBJ1-1; D is perhaps TRBD1 (6 bases). Per the germline V gene, CDR1 is MNHEY and CDR2 is SMNVEV (reference sequence). The CDR3 is made up of 14 amino acids. With 3 bases removed from V and 5 bases from J, the gap between germline ends came to 13 bases. The CDR3 DNA follows: TGTGCCAGCAGTTTCACAGGGATATTGACTGAAGCTTTCTTT. This encodes CASSFTGILTEAFF.

V and J are TRBV28 and TRBJ1-2, with D maybe TRBD1 (5 bases). V gave up 8 bases and J gave up 4 bases, with 17 bases separating them. Looked up from germline, CDR1 is MDHEN and CDR2 is SYDVKM. The CDR3 is 14 residues long. The CDR3 DNA reads as TGTGCCAGCCACGGGGGGGAGCGAGTCTATGGCTACACCTTC. Translation gives CASHGGERVYGYTF.

The V call is TRBV10-3, the J call TRBJ1-6; 8 bases map to TRBD1. CDR1 ENHRY and CDR2 SYGVKD come from the germline V gene. The CDR3 consists of 15 residues. Germline trimming cut 6 bases from V and 10 bases from J; bases unmatched to any gene: 11. CDR3 DNA: TGTGCCATCAGGACTGGACAGGGAATACTCTCACCCCTCCACTTT. Amino acids: CAIRTGQGILSPLHF.

This clonotype was picked up a small number of times. J is TRBJ2-7 and V is TRBV6-1, with 7 bases fitting TRBD2. The CDR3 has 14 residues. Germline CDR1 is MNHNS and CDR2 is SASEGT. The V gene end was trimmed by 7 bases and the J gene end by 3 bases; junction bases not matched to a gene: 9. The CDR3 nucleotides read TGTGCCAGCAAGGCTAGCGGCGTGCTCTACGAGCAGTACTTC. It translates to CASKASGVLYEQYF.

In its sample, this clonotype was seen a few times. The rearrangement joins TRBV5-6 to TRBJ2-7; D may be TRBD1 (6 bases). V was pared by 1 base and J by 2 bases, with 10 bases between. The germline V gene has CDR1 SGHDT and CDR2 YYEEEE. This CDR3 contains 14 residues. This chain's CDR3 is CASSLIQGPYEQYF. The CDR3 DNA sequence: TGTGCCAGCAGCTTGATACAGGGTCCCTACGAGCAGTACTTC.

This clonotype occurred once. The chain recombines TRBV5-1 with TRBJ2-7; either TRBD1 or TRBD2 may supply D (6 bases each). Germline CDR1 is SGHRS and CDR2 is YFSETQ. V was clipped by 4 bases and J by 0 bases, with 11 bases between them. This CDR3 has 14 residues. This CDR3 reads CASSPGDTSYEQYF. CDR3 DNA sequence: TGCGCCAGCAGCCCGGGGGACACCTCCTACGAGCAGTACTTC.

This rearrangement joins TRBV7-2 to TRBJ2-2; D not certain. The CDR3 consists of 14 residues. V was cut by 8 bases and J by 0 bases, with 10 bases left in between. In germline, CDR1 is SGHTA, CDR2 FQGNSA. CDR3 region: CASLRTANTGELFF. CDR3 in DNA: TGTGCCAGCTTACGGACGGCGAACACCGGGGAGCTGTTTTTT.

V usage is TRBV19 and J usage is TRBJ2-2, with 9 bases identical to TRBD2. Trimming at V came to 7 bases and at J to 8 bases, leaving 2 bases not matched to a gene. CDR1 and CDR2 (germline): LNHDA, SQIVND (reference sequence). CDR3 length: 12 amino acids. CDR3 sequence (DNA): TGTGCCAGTACGCTAGCGGGAGGGGAGCTGTTTTTT. Translated: CASTLAGGELFF. Variable domain in full (rest from reference TRBV19 and TRBJ2-2): DGGITQSPKYLFRKEGQNVTLSCEQNLNHDAMYWYRQDPGQGLRLIYYSQIVNDFQKGDIAEGYSVSREKKESFPLTVTSAQKNPTAFYLCASTLAGGELFFGEGSRLTVL.

The chain recombines TRBV6-1 with TRBJ1-1; 8 positions agree with TRBD1. The J segment lost 4 bases and the V segment lost 3 bases, leaving 1 base of the junction unmatched. Looked up from germline, CDR1 is MNHNS and CDR2 is SASEGT. This CDR3 has 13 residues. In DNA form, the CDR3 reads TGTGCCAGCAGTGACAGGGGGCTCACTGAAGCTTTCTTT. Translating gives CASSDRGLTEAFF.

This clonotype was recorded a few times. This chain links TRBV20-1 with TRBJ2-3; D uncertain. The CDR3 spans 13 residues. The germline CDR1 and CDR2 sequences are DFQATT and SNEGSKA (reference sequence). CDR3 sequence: CRCSALRTDTQYF. In nucleotides, the CDR3 is TGCAGGTGTTCAGCACTTCGCACAGATACGCAGTATTTT.

CDR3 coding DNA: TGTGCCATCAGCCCCCAAATACTAGCGGGCTCTAACAATGAGCAGTTCTTC. This codes for CAISPQILAGSNNEQFF. The chain has TRBV10-3 and TRBJ2-1; 9 nucleotides line up with TRBD2. Germline trimming cut 6 bases from V and 5 bases from J; bases unmatched to any gene: 14. Germline V gene sequence: CDR1 ENHRY, CDR2 SYGVKD. The CDR3 totals 17 residues.

The V call is TRBV19, the J call TRBJ1-2; D is unresolved. CDR1 and CDR2 from the germline V gene are LNHDA and SQIVND (reference sequence). This CDR3 contains 11 residues. With 7 bases removed from V and 7 bases from J, the gap between germline ends came to 10 bases. CDR3 amino acids: CASTQAGGYTF. The CDR3 nucleotides read TGTGCCAGTACCCAGGCAGGTGGCTACACCTTC.

The chain uses TRBV7-2 and TRBJ2-4; perhaps TRBD2 as D (6 bases). Per germline, CDR1 SGHTA and CDR2 FQGNSA. CDR3 length: 16 amino acids. Trimming cost V 2 bases and J 6 bases, with 17 bases left between them. The CDR3 here is CASSLMAGLSRNIQYF. DNA for the CDR3: TGTGCCAGCAGCTTAATGGCGGGACTTAGCAGAAACATTCAGTACTTC.

The V gene is TRBV6-1, the J gene TRBJ1-2; no reliable D call. The CDR3 covers 15 residues. In germline, CDR1 is MNHNS, CDR2 SASEGT. V lost 4 bases, J lost 4 bases, and 16 bases lay in between. CDR3: CASSGRLDLVYGYTF. CDR3 coding DNA: TGTGCCAGCAGTGGCCGACTGGACTTAGTCTATGGCTACACCTTC.

This clonotype occurred a few times. The chain joins TRBV20-1 to TRBJ1-6; 9 positions agree with TRBD1. Trimming removed 2 bases from V and 5 bases from J; junction bases left unmatched: 10. Germline CDR1 DFQATT, CDR2 SNEGSKA (reference sequence). The CDR3 length is 17 residues. CDR3 bases: TGCAGTGCTAGAAAACAGGGGGCTCTTGGGAATAATTCACCCCTCCACTTT. Its translation is CSARKQGALGNNSPLHF.

This chain connects TRBV5-4 to TRBJ2-3; D is possibly TRBD2 (6 bases). The CDR3 is made up of 14 amino acids. Germline V gene sequence: CDR1 SGHNT, CDR2 YYREEE (reference sequence). The germline V and J ends were trimmed by 4 bases and 0 bases, with 9 bases remaining between them. In nucleotides, the CDR3 is TGTGCCAGCAGCACCAGCGGGAGCACAGATACGCAGTATTTT. Protein: CASSTSGSTDTQYF.